The rows below give T cell receptor beta chains drawn from one sample of a study of T cell responses to AZD1222 COVID-19 vaccine. The table came from immunoSEQ multiplex PCR; TCRdb's copy has only in-frame clones and leaves some out. There are 100,000 to 150,000 clones in the sample; just over 85% occur only once, and 10% to 15% lies in the top ten. The specimen comprised peripheral blood, sampled on day 0 of AZD1222 vaccination. The receptors derive from an adult in good health. Both conserved end residues are part of each CDR3. D genes are given only for firm matches. Clone size is not always given. Where it is, it says once, few, many or a class for expanded clones.

TRBV9	TRBD1	TRBJ1-2	once	CASSVGHKQGSGLGYGYTF	TGTGCCAGCAGCGTCGGACATAAACAGGGGAGTGGGCTTGGCTATGGCTACACCTTC
TRBV6-1	TRBD1	TRBJ1-2	NA	CASSERTGGVYGYTF	TGTGCCAGCAGTGAAAGAACAGGGGGAGTCTATGGCTACACCTTC
TRBV6-2/TRBV6-3	NA	TRBJ1-3	few	CASSYRQVANTIYF	TGTGCCAGCAGTTACAGACAGGTCGCCAACACCATATATTTT
TRBV6-5	TRBD2	TRBJ2-5	NA	CASTAASGTGTQYF	TGTGCCAGCACGGCGGCTAGCGGGACGGGGACCCAGTACTTC
TRBV5-1	NA	TRBJ2-7	NA	CASSSIRGDKAFEQYF	TGCGCCAGCAGCTCAATCAGGGGGGACAAAGCCTTCGAGCAGTACTTC
TRBV27	NA	TRBJ2-3	NA	CASSPWDRTDTQYF	TGTGCCAGCAGCCCTTGGGATCGGACAGATACGCAGTATTTT
TRBV9	NA	TRBJ2-7	NA	CASSVEVFTGGEQYF	TGTGCCAGCAGCGTAGAGGTATTTACAGGCGGCGAGCAGTACTTC
TRBV5-8	NA	TRBJ2-7	NA	CASTSSERGFYEQYF	TGTGCCAGCACCTCCTCTGAGCGAGGGTTTTACGAGCAGTACTTC
TRBV10-3	TRBD2	TRBJ2-2	NA	CAISGGAAGELFF	TGTGCCATAAGCGGGGGGGCTGCCGGGGAGCTGTTTTTT
TRBV5-1	TRBD1	TRBJ1-5	NA	CASSLEGGVGQPQHF	TGCGCCAGCAGCTTGGAAGGGGGCGTGGGTCAGCCCCAGCATTTT
TRBV11-3	NA	TRBJ2-3	NA	CASSLEAGTDTQYF	TGTGCCAGCAGCTTAGAGGCAGGGACAGATACGCAGTATTTT
TRBV24-1	NA	TRBJ1-1	NA	CATSDWSGEAFF	TGTGCCACCAGTGATTGGTCAGGCGAAGCTTTCTTT
TRBV10-3	NA	TRBJ1-2	NA	CATSTGADYGYTF	TGTGCCACCTCGACAGGCGCCGATTATGGCTACACCTTC
TRBV9	NA	TRBJ1-1	NA	CASSVAGGAGTEAFF	TGTGCCAGCAGCGTAGCGGGGGGTGCAGGGACTGAAGCTTTCTTT
TRBV30	NA	TRBJ2-7	NA	CAWSVPGSWEQYF	TGTGCCTGGAGTGTACCAGGGTCGTGGGAGCAGTACTTC
TRBV5-1	TRBD1	TRBJ1-2	NA	CASSEGQGNGYTF	TGCGCCAGCAGCGAGGGACAGGGGAATGGCTACACCTTC
TRBV19	TRBD1	TRBJ1-1	NA	CASSIHRRQGTNTEAFF	TGTGCCAGTAGTATACACCGCCGACAGGGGACGAACACTGAAGCTTTCTTT
TRBV6-5	TRBD1	TRBJ1-3	NA	CASSYSGQGINTIYF	TGTGCCAGCAGTTATTCTGGACAGGGTATAAACACCATATATTTT
TRBV24-1	TRBD2	TRBJ2-3	NA	CATSDRTSANTDTQYF	TGTGCCACCAGTGACCGGACTAGCGCGAACACAGATACGCAGTATTTT
TRBV30	TRBD2	TRBJ2-1	NA	CAWTSGRADGEQFF	TGTGCCTGGACTAGCGGGAGGGCCGACGGTGAGCAGTTCTTC
TRBV5-1	TRBD1	TRBJ2-5	once	CASSYEDRGETQYF	TGCGCCAGCAGCTACGAGGACAGGGGAGAGACCCAGTACTTC
TRBV18	TRBD2	TRBJ2-7	NA	CASSPGGDEQYF	TGTGCCAGCTCACCCGGGGGGGACGAGCAGTACTTC
TRBV5-4	NA	TRBJ2-3	NA	CASSGGGLASTDTQYF	TGTGCCAGCAGCGGGGGGGGGCTAGCCTCGACAGATACGCAGTATTTT
TRBV9	TRBD1	TRBJ1-2	NA	CASSVGGTGAEGYTF	TGTGCCAGCAGCGTAGGAGGGACAGGGGCGGAGGGCTACACCTTC
TRBV11-2	TRBD1	TRBJ1-1	NA	CASSFYQGGNTEAFF	TGTGCCAGCAGCTTCTATCAGGGGGGGAACACTGAAGCTTTCTTT
TRBV7-3	NA	TRBJ2-2	NA	CASSHEAGELFF	TGTGCCAGCAGCCACGAGGCGGGGGAGCTGTTTTTT
TRBV16	NA	TRBJ1-6	NA	CASSLAEVNNSPLHF	TGTGCCAGCAGCCTTGCGGAGGTAAATAATTCACCCCTCCACTTT
TRBV5-1	TRBD1	TRBJ2-7	NA	CASSLAGTGSYEQYF	TGCGCCAGCAGCTTGGCCGGGACAGGGTCGTACGAGCAGTACTTC
TRBV5-1	TRBD2	TRBJ2-3	NA	CASSGGLAGSTDTQYF	TGCGCCAGCAGCGGAGGACTAGCGGGAAGTACAGATACGCAGTATTTT
TRBV19	TRBD1	TRBJ1-5	NA	CASSMRRQGGQPQHF	TGTGCCAGTAGTATGAGGCGACAGGGGGGTCAGCCCCAGCATTTT
TRBV28	NA	TRBJ1-5	NA	CASSFIRSDQPQHF	TGTGCCAGCAGTTTTATCAGGAGTGATCAGCCCCAGCATTTT
TRBV5-1	TRBD1	TRBJ1-6	NA	CASSLGTGPNNSPLHF	TGCGCCAGCAGCTTGGGGACAGGGCCTAATAATTCACCCCTCCACTTT
TRBV3-1/TRBV3-2	TRBD1	TRBJ1-6	once	CASSQDSTGGRHSPLHF	TGTGCCAGCAGCCAAGATTCCACAGGGGGTAGGCATTCACCCCTCCACTTT
TRBV3-1/TRBV3-2	TRBD1	TRBJ2-7	once	CASSQGTGASYEQYF	TGTGCCAGCAGCCAGGGGACAGGGGCGTCCTACGAGCAGTACTTC
TRBV28	TRBD2	TRBJ2-1	NA	CASSLYSPGSGNYNEQFF	TGTGCCAGCAGTTTATACTCCCCTGGGAGCGGGAACTACAATGAGCAGTTCTTC
TRBV3-1/TRBV3-2	TRBD1	TRBJ1-1	NA	CASSSRQGEAFF	TGTGCCAGCAGCTCCCGACAGGGTGAAGCTTTCTTT
TRBV11-3	NA	TRBJ2-1	NA	CASSLELATGFYNEQFF	TGTGCCAGCAGCTTAGAACTAGCGACAGGATTCTACAATGAGCAGTTCTTC
TRBV12-3/TRBV12-4	NA	TRBJ1-1	NA	CASSLTRGTEAFF	TGTGCCAGCAGCCTCACCCGGGGAACTGAAGCTTTCTTT
TRBV2	TRBD1	TRBJ1-4	few	CASSTGGLYEKLFF	TGTGCCAGCAGTACAGGGGGCTTATATGAAAAACTGTTTTTT
TRBV4-1	TRBD1	TRBJ1-2	NA	CASSQVTGDGYTF	TGCGCCAGCAGCCAGGTGACAGGGGACGGCTACACCTTC
TRBV27	NA	TRBJ2-2	NA	CASRPGLRNTGELFF	TGTGCCAGCAGGCCTGGACTCAGAAACACCGGGGAGCTGTTTTTT
TRBV19	TRBD2	TRBJ2-1	NA	CASSTTRLAGRDEQFF	TGTGCCAGTAGTACGACCCGACTAGCGGGTAGGGATGAGCAGTTCTTC
TRBV10-1	TRBD2	TRBJ2-1	NA	CASSGGLAEQGDQEQFF	TGCGCCAGCAGCGGGGGACTAGCGGAGCAGGGGGATCAAGAGCAGTTCTTC
TRBV11-2	NA	TRBJ2-2	NA	CASSPRSPRLVGTGELFF	TGTGCCAGCAGCCCCCGTTCCCCGAGACTAGTTGGCACCGGGGAGCTGTTTTTT
TRBV19	NA	TRBJ1-1	NA	CASSTQGRDEAFF	TGTGCCAGTAGTACACAGGGAAGAGATGAAGCTTTCTTT
TRBV5-3	NA	TRBJ2-7	few	CARSLSFRNAHEQYF	TGTGCCAGAAGCTTGTCTTTCAGGAACGCCCACGAGCAGTACTTC
TRBV18	NA	TRBJ1-3	NA	CASSPAGSSGNTIYF	TGTGCCAGCTCACCGGCAGGGAGCTCTGGAAACACCATATATTTT
TRBV3-1/TRBV3-2	NA	TRBJ2-5	NA	CASSQVRQYQETQYF	TGTGCCAGCAGCCAAGTTAGGCAGTACCAAGAGACCCAGTACTTC
TRBV11-2	TRBD2	TRBJ2-7	NA	CASSSGLAGLYEQYF	TGTGCCAGCAGTTCGGGACTAGCGGGTTTATACGAGCAGTACTTC
TRBV28	NA	TRBJ2-1	NA	CASRTGVKEQFF	TGTGCCAGCAGGACGGGAGTCAAGGAGCAGTTCTTC
TRBV7-9	NA	TRBJ2-2	NA	CASSLAPNTGELFF	TGTGCCAGCAGCTTAGCGCCGAACACCGGGGAGCTGTTTTTT
TRBV18	NA	TRBJ1-1	NA	CASSPKGDTEAFF	TGTGCCAGCTCACCGAAGGGGGACACTGAAGCTTTCTTT
TRBV2	NA	TRBJ1-5	NA	CASSEVQGNQPQHF	TGTGCCAGCAGTGAAGTGCAGGGCAATCAGCCCCAGCATTTT
TRBV18	NA	TRBJ1-6	NA	CASAIDGGGSPLHF	TGTGCCAGCGCGATCGATGGGGGAGGCTCACCCCTCCACTTT
TRBV6-5	NA	TRBJ1-3	few	CASRPPDGSGNTIYF	TGTGCCAGCAGACCCCCGGATGGGTCTGGAAACACCATATATTTT
TRBV29-1	NA	TRBJ1-2	NA	CSGSTNYGYTF	TGCAGCGGCAGCACTAACTATGGCTACACCTTC
TRBV7-9	NA	TRBJ2-7	NA	CASSLWDRTYEQYF	TGTGCCAGCAGCTTATGGGACCGCACCTACGAGCAGTACTTC
TRBV11-2	NA	TRBJ2-2	NA	CASSDNSQNTGELFF	TGTGCCAGCAGCGACAATTCACAAAACACCGGGGAGCTGTTTTTT
TRBV9	NA	TRBJ2-6	NA	CASSVGGAAGANVLTF	TGTGCCAGCAGCGTCGGAGGGGCGGCTGGGGCCAACGTCCTGACTTTC
TRBV10-3	TRBD2	TRBJ2-5	NA	CAISRTSGSYQETQYF	TGTGCCATCAGTAGGACTAGCGGGAGCTACCAAGAGACCCAGTACTTC